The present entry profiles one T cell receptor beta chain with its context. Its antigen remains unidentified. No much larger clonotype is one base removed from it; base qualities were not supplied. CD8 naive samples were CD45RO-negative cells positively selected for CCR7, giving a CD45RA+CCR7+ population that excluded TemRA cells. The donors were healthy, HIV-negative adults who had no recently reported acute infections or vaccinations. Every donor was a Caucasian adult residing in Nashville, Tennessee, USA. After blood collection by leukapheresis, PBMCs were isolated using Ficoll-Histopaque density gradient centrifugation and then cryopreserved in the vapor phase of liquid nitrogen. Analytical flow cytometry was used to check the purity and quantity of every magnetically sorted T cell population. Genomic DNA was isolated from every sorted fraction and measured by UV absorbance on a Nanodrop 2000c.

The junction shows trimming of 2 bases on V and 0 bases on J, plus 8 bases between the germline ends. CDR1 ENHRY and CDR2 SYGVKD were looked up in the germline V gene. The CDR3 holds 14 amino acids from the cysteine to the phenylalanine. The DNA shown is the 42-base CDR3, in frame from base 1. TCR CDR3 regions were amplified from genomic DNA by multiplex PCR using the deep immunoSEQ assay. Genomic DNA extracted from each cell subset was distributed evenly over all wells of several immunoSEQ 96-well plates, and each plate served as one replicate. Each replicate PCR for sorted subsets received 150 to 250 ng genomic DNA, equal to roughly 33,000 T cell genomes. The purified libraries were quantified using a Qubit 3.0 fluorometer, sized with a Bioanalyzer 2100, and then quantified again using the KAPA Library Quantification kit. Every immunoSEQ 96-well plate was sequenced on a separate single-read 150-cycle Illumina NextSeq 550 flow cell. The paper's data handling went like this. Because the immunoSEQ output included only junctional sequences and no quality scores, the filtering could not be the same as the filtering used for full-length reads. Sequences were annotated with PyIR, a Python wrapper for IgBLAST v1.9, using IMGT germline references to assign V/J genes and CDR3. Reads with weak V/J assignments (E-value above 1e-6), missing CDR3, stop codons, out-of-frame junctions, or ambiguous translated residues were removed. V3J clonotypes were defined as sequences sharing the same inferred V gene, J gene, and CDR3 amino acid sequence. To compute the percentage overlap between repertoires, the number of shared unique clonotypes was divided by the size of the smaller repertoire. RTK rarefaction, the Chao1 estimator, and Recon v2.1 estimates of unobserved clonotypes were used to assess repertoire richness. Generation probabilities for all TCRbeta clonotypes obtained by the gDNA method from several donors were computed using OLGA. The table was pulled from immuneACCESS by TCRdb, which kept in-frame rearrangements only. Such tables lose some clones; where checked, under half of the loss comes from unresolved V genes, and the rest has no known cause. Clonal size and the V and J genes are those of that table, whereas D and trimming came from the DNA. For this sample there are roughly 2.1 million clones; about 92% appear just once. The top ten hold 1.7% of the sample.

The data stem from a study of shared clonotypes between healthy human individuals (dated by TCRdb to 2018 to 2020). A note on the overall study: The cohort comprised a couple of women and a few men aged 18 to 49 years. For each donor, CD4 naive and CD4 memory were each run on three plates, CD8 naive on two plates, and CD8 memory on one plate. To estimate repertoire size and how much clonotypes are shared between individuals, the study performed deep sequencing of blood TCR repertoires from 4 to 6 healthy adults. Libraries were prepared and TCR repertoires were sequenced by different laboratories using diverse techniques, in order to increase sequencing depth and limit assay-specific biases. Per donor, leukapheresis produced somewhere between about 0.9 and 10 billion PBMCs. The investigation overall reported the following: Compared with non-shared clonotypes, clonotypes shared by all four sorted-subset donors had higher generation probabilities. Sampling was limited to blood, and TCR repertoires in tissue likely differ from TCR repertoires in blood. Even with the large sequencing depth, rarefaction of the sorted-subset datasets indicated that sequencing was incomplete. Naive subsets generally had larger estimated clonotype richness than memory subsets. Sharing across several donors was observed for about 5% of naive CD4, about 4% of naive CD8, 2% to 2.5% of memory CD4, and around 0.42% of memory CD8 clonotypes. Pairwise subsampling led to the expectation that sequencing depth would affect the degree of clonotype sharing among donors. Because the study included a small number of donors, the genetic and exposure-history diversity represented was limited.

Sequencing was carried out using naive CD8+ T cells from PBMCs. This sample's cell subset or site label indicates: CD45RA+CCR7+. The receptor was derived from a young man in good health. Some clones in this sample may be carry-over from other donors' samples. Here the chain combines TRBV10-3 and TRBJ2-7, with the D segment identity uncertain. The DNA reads TGTGCCATCAGTGAGAGCAGTAACTCCTACGAGCAGTACTTC. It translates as CAISESSNSYEQYF.